This T cell receptor (beta chain) came from a study of fetal regulatory T cell absence and autoimmunity. Background on the study: IPEX patients had exocrine pancreas autoimmunity without clinical diabetes. Notes on the study in general: Pancreas TCRs were oligoclonally enriched versus cord blood, some clones over 80-fold.

As to this clone: Its antigen is as yet unknown.

Assay used: immunoSEQ multiplex PCR; TCRdb lists only in-frame clones, some missing. In the table there are around 100,000 clones, roughly 78% of which are singletons. The germline V gene has CDR1 SGHTS and CDR2 YDEGEE. The CDR3 is 18 amino acids. V dropped 3 bases and J dropped 2 bases, with 24 bases sitting between them. The sample consisted of pancreas tissue. The V and J genes are TRBV5-8 and TRBJ2-7; TRBD1 might be the D (5 bases). The TCR was taken from a male donor with IPEX syndrome. The CDR3 DNA follows: TGTGCCAGCAGCTCCCTGGTGGTGCAGGGAAGAATTACCTACGAGCAGTACTTC. Translation: CASSSLVVQGRITYEQYF. Complete variable domain (other parts from reference TRBV5-8 and TRBJ2-7): EAGVTQSPTHLIKTRGQQATLRCSPISGHTSVYWYQQALGLGLQFLLWYDEGEERNRGNFPPRFSGRQFPNYSSELNVNALELEDSALYLCASSSLVVQGRITYEQYFGPGTRLTVT.